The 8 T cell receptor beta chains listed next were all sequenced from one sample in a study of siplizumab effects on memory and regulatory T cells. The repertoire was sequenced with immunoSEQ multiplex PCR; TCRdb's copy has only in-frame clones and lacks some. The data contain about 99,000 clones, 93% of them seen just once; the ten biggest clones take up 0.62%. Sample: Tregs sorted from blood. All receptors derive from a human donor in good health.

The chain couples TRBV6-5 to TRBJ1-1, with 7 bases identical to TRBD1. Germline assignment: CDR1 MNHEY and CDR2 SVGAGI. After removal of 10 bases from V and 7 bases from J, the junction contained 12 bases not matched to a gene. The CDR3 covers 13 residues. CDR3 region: CATKVGQPNEAFF. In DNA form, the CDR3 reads TGTGCCACAAAAGTGGGACAGCCCAATGAAGCTTTCTTT.

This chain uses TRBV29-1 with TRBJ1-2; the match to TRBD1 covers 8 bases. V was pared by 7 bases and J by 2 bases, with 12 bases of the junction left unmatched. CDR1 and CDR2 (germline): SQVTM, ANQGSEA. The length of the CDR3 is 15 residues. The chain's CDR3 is CSARGGNRGNYGYTF. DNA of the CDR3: TGCAGCGCCCGGGGAGGAAACAGGGGGAACTATGGCTACACCTTC.

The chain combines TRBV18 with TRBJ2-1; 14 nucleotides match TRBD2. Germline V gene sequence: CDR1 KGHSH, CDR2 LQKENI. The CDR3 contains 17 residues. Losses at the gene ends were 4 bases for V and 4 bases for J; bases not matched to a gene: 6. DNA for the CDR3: TGTGCCAGCTCACAGACTAGCGGGAGGGCCATGTACAATGAGCAGTTCTTC. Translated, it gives CASSQTSGRAMYNEQFF.

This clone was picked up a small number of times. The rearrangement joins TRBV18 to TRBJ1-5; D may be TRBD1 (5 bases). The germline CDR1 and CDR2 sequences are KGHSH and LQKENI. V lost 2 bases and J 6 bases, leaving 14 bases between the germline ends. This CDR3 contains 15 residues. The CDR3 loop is CASSPSQGQGQPQHF. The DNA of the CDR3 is TGTGCCAGCTCACCAAGTCAGGGTCAGGGTCAGCCCCAGCATTTT.

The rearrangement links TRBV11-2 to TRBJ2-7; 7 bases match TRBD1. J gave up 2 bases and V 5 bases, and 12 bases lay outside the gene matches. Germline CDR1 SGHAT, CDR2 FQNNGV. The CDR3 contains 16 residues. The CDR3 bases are TGTGCCAGCAGCCCCAGGAGGACAGGCAACGCCTACGAGCAGTACTTC. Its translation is CASSPRRTGNAYEQYF.

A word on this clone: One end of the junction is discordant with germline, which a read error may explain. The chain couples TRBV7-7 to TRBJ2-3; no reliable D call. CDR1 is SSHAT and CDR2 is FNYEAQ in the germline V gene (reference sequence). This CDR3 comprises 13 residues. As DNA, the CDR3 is TGTGCTAGCAGCCGAGACCGCACAGATACGCAGTATTTT. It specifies CASSRDRTDTQYF.

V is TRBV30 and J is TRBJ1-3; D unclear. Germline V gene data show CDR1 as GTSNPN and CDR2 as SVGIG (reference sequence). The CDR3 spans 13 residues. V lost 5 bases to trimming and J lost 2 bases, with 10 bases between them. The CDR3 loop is CAWFRVAGNTIYF. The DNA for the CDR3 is TGTGCCTGGTTCCGGGTTGCTGGAAACACCATATATTTT.

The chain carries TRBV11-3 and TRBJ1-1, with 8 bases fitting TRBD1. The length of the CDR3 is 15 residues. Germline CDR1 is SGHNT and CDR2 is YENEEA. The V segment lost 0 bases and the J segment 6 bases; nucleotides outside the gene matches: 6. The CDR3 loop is CASSLDPGGLPEAFF. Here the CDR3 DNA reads TGTGCCAGCAGCTTAGACCCAGGGGGCTTACCTGAAGCTTTCTTT.